This TCR beta chain was profiled in a study of OX40 agonist ivuxolimab in advanced cancers. With regard to the full study: Ivuxolimab was a fully human IgG2 agonistic monoclonal antibody targeting the costimulatory receptor OX40 (CD134). Intravenous ivuxolimab was administered to patients every 2 weeks at six dose levels: 0.01, 0.1, 0.3, 1.5, 3 and 10 mg/kg. Among the approximately 54 dose-escalation patients, 19 had hepatocellular carcinoma, about 15 melanoma, 9 renal cell carcinoma and 9 head and neck cancer. In the dose-escalation cohort, 82.7% of patients were male, and the mean age was about 55 years, with a range of roughly 20 to 85. Prior anti-PD-1, anti-PD-L1 or anti-CTLA-4 therapy was permitted, and checkpoint inhibitors had been received by more than 35% of dose-escalation patients. Partial responses occurred in three dose-escalation patients: two with cutaneous melanoma and one with hepatocellular carcinoma. Peripheral TCRbeta sequencing aimed to test whether ivuxolimab altered TCR sequence diversity and caused clonal T-cell expansion. The monotherapy dose-escalation portion (N ≈ 50 patients) of the phase I ivuxolimab trial is reported in the paper. Study-wide findings and limitations: Low levels of normalized T-cell clonal expansion were also seen in some patients who did not respond. Partial responders in the 0.1-3.0 mg/kg groups had among the lowest normalized peripheral clonal expansion, especially among CD8+ T cells. After ivuxolimab, more expanded clones were found on average in CD8+ T cells than in CD4+ T cells. At doses of 0.1 to 3.0 mg/kg, clonal expansion of both CD4+ and CD8+ T cells in blood was seen between baseline and week 6. The antigen specificity of the peripheral T cells that underwent clonal expansion was not determined.

With respect to this clone: The specificity of this receptor is unknown. No quality values exist for individual bases; no much larger clone is one base distant.

In the germline V gene (reference sequence), CDR1 corresponds to MNHNY and CDR2 to SVGAGI. V loses 7 bases of germline sequence and J loses 4 bases, and the interval between the two ends is 16 bases. The CDR3 runs 14 residues from the cysteine to the phenylalanine. Only the CDR3 DNA is retained, 42 bases long and in frame from the first base. To sequence the TCRbeta CDR3 region, genomic DNA was isolated from the sorted cells. TCRbeta CDR3 regions were sequenced using the immunoSEQ Assay. TCRdb took this table from immuneACCESS and kept in-frame rearrangements with V and J called. Such tables lack part of the clones; where checked against another copy, unresolved V genes explain under half of the gap, and the rest is unexplained. For this sample there are almost 70,000 clones; around four fifths appear just once. Around 2.3% of the sample is held by the ten biggest clonotypes. The trial excluded patients who had a history of autoimmune disease or were on systemic immunosuppression. In every dose cohort, peripheral blood was drawn for TCR sequencing at baseline, cycle 4 day 1, and cycle 7 day 1. Samples were obtained from an open-label, multicenter, first-in-human phase I dose-escalation trial of ivuxolimab. Adults with locally advanced or metastatic melanoma, renal cell carcinoma, hepatocellular carcinoma or head and neck squamous cell carcinoma were enrolled in the trial. Before TCR sequencing, CD4+ T cells and CD8+ T cells were sorted from peripheral blood as separate populations.

The sequencing used CD4+ or CD8+ T cells sorted from blood, collected in a trial of the OX40 agonist ivuxolimab. This sequence originates from an adult with an advanced solid tumor such as melanoma, head and neck, liver or kidney cancer. This receptor chain uses TRBV6-6 and TRBJ1-1; the D segment could be TRBD1, given 5 matching bases. The CDR3 protein is CASTSSGGGTEAFF. The DNA sequence is TGTGCCAGCACCTCCTCCGGGGGAGGCACTGAAGCTTTCTTT.